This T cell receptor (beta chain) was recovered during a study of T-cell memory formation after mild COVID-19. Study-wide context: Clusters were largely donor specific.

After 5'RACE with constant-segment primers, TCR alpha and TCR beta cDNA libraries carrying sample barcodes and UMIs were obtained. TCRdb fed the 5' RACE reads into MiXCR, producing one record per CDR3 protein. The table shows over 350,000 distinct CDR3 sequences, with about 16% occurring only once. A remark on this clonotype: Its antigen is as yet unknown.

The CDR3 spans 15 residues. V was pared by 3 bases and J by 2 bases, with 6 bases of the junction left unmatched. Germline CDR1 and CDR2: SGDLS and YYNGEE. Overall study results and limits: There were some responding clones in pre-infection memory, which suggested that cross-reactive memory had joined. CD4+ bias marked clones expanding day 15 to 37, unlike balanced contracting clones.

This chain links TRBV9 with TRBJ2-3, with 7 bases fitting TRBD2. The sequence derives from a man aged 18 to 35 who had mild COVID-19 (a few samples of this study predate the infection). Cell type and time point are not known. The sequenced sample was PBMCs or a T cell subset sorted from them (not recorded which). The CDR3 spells CASSERGHHTDTQYF. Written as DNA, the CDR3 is TGTGCCAGCAGCGAGCGGGGCCACCACACAGATACGCAGTATTTT.